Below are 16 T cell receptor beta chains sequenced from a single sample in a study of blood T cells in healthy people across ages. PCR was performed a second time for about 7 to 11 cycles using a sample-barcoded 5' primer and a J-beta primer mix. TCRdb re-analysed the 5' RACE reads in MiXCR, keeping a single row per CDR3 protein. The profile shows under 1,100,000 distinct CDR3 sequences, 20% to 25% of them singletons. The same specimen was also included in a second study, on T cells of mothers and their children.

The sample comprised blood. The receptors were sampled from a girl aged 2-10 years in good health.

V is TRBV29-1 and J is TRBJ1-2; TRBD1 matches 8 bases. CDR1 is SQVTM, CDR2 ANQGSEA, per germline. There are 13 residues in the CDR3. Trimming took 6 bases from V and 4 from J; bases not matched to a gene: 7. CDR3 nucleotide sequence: TGCAGCGTACCGGGACAGGACGTCTATGGCTACACCTTC. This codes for CSVPGQDVYGYTF.

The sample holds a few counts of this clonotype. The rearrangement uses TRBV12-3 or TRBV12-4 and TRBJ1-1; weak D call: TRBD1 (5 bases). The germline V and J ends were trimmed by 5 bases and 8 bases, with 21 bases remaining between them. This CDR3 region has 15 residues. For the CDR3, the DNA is TGTGCCAGCAGTCAACGGGGCCCTTTCGCTCCGGAAGCTTTCTTT. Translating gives CASSQRGPFAPEAFF.

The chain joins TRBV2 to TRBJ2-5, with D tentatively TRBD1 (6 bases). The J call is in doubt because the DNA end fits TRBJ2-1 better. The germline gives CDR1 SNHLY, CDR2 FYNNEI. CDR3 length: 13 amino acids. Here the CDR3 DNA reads TGTGCCAGCAGCAACAGGGTGAGCTATGAGCAGTTCTTC. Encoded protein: CASSNRVSYEQFF.

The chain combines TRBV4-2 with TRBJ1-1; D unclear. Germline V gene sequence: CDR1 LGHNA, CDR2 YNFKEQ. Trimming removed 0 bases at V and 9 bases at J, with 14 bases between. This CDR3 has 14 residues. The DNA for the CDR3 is TGTGCCAGCAGCCAAGATTCCGGGGAACAGAAAGCTTTCTTT. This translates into CASSQDSGEQKAFF.

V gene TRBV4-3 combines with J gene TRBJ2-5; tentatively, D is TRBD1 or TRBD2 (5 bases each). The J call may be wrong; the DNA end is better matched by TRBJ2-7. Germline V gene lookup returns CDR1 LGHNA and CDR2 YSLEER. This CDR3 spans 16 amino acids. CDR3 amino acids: CASSQPLGTPVYEQYF. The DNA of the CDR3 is TGCGCCAGCAGCCAGCCCCTGGGGACCCCTGTCTACGAGCAGTACTTC.

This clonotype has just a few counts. CDR3 amino acids: CASSLRPPNEQYF. DNA of the CDR3: TGTGCCAGCAGTTTAAGGCCTCCTAACGAGCAGTACTTC. The V call is TRBV28, the J call TRBJ2-7, with no clear D. Germline V gene data show CDR1 as MDHEN and CDR2 as SYDVKM. Trimming took off 2 bases at V and 5 bases at J, with 10 bases between the two ends. This CDR3 spans 13 amino acids. The complete variable domain, with remaining parts taken from reference TRBV28 and TRBJ2-7, reads DVKVTQSSRYLVKRTGEKVFLECVQDMDHENMFWYRQDPGLGLRLIYFSYDVKMKEKGDIPEGYSVSREKKERFSLILESASTNQTSMYLCASSLRPPNEQYFGPGTRLTVT.

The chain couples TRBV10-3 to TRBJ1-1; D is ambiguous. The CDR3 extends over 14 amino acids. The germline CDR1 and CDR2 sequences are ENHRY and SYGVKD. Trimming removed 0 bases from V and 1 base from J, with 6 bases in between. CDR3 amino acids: CAISESLGNTEAFF. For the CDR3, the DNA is TGTGCCATCAGTGAGTCCCTGGGGAACACTGAAGCTTTCTTT.

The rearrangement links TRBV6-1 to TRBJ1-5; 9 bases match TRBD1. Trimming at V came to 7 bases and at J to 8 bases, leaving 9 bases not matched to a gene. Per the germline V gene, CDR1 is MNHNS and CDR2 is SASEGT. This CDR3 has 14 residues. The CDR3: CASTRDRVVEPQHF. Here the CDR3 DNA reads TGTGCCAGCACTAGGGACAGGGTTGTGGAGCCCCAGCATTTT.

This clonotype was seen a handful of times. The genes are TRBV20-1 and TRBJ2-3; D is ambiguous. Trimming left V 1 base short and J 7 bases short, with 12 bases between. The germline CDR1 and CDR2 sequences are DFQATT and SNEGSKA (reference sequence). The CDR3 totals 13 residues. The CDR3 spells CSARAAARNTQYF. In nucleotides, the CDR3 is TGCAGTGCTAGAGCCGCGGCCAGAAATACGCAGTATTTT.

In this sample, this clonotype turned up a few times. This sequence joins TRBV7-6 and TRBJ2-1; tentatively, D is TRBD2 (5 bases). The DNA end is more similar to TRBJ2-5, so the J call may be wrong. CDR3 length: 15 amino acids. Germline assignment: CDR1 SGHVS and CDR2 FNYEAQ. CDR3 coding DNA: TGTGCCAGCAGCTTAGTGTTCGACCCGGGGGAGACCCAGTACTTC. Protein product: CASSLVFDPGETQYF.

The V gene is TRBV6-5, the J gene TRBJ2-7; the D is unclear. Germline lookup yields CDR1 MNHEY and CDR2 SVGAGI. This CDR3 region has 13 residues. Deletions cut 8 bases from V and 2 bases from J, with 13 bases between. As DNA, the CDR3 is TGTGCCAGCTCTACGAACAGCCCCTACGAGCAGTACTTC. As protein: CASSTNSPYEQYF.

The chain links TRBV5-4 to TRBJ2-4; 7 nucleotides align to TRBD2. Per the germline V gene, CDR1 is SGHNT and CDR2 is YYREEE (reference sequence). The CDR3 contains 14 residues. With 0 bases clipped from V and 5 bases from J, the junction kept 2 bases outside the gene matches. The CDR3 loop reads CASSLGGGENIQYF. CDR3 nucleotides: TGTGCCAGCAGCTTGGGGGGGGGTGAAAACATTCAGTACTTC.

The DNA for the CDR3 is TGTGCCAGCAGTACTCTCGCGGACAGGAACACTGAAGCTTTCTTT. Protein product: CASSTLADRNTEAFF. V is TRBV28 and J is TRBJ1-1; tentatively, D is TRBD1 (6 bases). Germline assignment: CDR1 MDHEN and CDR2 SYDVKM. There are 15 residues in the CDR3. Trimming shortened V by 5 bases and J by 1 base, and 14 bases separated the two germline ends.

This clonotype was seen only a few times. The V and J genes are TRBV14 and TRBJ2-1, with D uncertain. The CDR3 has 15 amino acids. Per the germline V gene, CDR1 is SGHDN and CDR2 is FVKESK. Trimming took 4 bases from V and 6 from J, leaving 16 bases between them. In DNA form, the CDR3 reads TGTGCCAGCAGCCGTATCGACTCCGACGTCAATGAGCAGTTCTTC. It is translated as CASSRIDSDVNEQFF.

This CDR3 reads CASRSYRDGDSPLHF. CDR3 in DNA: TGTGCCAGCAGGTCGTACCGGGACGGAGATTCACCCCTCCACTTT. The chain is built from TRBV28 and TRBJ1-6; D might be TRBD1 (5 bases). The V end lost 6 bases, the J end lost 8 bases, and 17 bases lay between the germline ends. From germline, CDR1 is MDHEN and CDR2 SYDVKM. The CDR3 loop spans 15 amino acids.

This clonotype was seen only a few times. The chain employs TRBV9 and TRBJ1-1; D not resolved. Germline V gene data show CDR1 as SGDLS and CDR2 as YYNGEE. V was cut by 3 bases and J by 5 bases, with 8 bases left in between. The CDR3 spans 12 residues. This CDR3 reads CASSASGTEAFF. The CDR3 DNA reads TGTGCCAGCAGCGCATCTGGGACTGAAGCTTTCTTT.